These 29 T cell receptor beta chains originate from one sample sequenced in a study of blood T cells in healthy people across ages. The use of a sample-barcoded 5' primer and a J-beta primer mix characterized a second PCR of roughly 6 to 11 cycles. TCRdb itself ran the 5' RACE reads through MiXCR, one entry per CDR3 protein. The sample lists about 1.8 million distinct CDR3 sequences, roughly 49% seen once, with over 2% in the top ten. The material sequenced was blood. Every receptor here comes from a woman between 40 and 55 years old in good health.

The CDR3 sequence: CASKGEGSGGSSYNEQFF. The DNA of the CDR3 is TGCGCCAGCAAGGGAGAGGGATCGGGCGGTAGTTCGTACAATGAGCAGTTCTTC. The chain links TRBV5-1 to TRBJ2-1; D possibly corresponds to TRBD2 (5 bases). With 6 bases removed from V and 4 bases from J, the gap between germline ends came to 26 bases. CDR1 SGHRS and CDR2 YFSETQ come from the germline V gene. This CDR3 has 18 amino acids.

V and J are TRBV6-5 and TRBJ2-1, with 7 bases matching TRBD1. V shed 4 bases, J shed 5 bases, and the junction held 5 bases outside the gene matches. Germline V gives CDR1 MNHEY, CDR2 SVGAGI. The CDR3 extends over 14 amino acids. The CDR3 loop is CASSFSGTDNEQFF. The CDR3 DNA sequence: TGTGCCAGCAGTTTCTCCGGGACAGACAATGAGCAGTTCTTC.

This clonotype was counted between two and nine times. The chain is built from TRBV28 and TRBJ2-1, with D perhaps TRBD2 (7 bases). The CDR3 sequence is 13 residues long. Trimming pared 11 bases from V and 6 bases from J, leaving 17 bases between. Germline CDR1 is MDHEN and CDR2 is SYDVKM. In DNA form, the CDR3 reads TGTGCCTACAGGGAGGGTGGAACCAATGAGCAGTTCTTC. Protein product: CAYREGGTNEQFF.

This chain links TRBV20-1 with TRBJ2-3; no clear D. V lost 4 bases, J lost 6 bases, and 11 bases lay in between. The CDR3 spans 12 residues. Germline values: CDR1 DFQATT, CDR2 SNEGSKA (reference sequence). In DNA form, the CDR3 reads TGCAGTGCTAAGAGATCCGGCGATACGCAGTATTTT. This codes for CSAKRSGDTQYF.

CDR3: CASSDSTDYGYTF. CDR3 nucleotides: TGTGCCAGCAGTGATAGCACCGATTATGGCTACACCTTC. The gene calls are TRBV2 and TRBJ1-2; D gene uncertain. V shed 3 bases and J shed 5 bases, with 10 bases lying between them. The CDR3 length is 13 residues. Germline V gene sequence: CDR1 SNHLY, CDR2 FYNNEI.

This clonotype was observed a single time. The CDR3 DNA follows: TGCAGTGCTGTACCCGGACTAGCGGGAGACACAGATACGCAGTATTTT. Encoded protein: CSAVPGLAGDTDTQYF. The chain carries TRBV20-1 and TRBJ2-3, with 13 bases matching TRBD2. The length of the CDR3 is 16 residues. The germline CDR1 and CDR2 sequences are DFQATT and SNEGSKA (reference sequence). V gave up 5 bases and J gave up 2 bases; unmatched junction bases: 7.

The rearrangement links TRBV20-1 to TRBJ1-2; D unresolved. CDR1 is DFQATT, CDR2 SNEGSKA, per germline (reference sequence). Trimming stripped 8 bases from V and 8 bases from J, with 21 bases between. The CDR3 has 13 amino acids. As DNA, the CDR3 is TGCAGTCCTCCGGGCGTCCAGACTGTGGGCTACACCTTC. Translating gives CSPPGVQTVGYTF.

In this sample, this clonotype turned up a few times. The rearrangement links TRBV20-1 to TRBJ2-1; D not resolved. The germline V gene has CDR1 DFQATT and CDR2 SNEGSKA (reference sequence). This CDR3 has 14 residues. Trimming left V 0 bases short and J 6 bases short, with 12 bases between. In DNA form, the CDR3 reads TGCAGTGCTAGAGACCCAAGGGCCCTCAATGAGCAGTTCTTC. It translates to CSARDPRALNEQFF.

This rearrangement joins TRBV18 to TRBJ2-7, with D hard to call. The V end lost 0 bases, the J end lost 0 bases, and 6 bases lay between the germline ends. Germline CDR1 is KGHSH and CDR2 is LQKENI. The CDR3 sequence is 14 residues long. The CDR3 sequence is CASSPPSNSYEQYF. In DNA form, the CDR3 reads TGTGCCAGCTCACCACCCAGTAACTCCTACGAGCAGTACTTC.

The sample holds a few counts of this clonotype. The CDR3 DNA reads TGTGCCAGCAGTCCTAAGGACTATCGTGAGACCCAGTACTTC. Its translation: CASSPKDYRETQYF. The chain recombines TRBV27 with TRBJ2-5; D perhaps matches TRBD2 (6 bases). This CDR3 has 14 amino acids. Trimming stripped 5 bases from V and 5 bases from J, with 15 bases between. Germline V gene sequence: CDR1 MNHEY, CDR2 SMNVEV (reference sequence).

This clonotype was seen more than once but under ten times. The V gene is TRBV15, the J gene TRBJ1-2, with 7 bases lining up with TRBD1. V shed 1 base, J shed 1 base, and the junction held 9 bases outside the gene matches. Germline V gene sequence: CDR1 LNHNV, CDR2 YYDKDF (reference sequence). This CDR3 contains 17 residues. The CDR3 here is CATSRVKGGDINYGYTF. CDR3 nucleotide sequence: TGTGCCACCAGCAGAGTGAAAGGGGGCGATATTAACTATGGCTACACCTTC.

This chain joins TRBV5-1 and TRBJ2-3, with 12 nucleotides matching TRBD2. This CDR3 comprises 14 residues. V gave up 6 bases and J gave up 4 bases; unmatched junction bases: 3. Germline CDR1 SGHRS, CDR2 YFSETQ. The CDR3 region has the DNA TGCGCCAGCACGACTAGCGGGGGATCAGATACGCAGTATTTT. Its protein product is CASTTSGGSDTQYF.

In nucleotides, the CDR3 is TGTGCCAGCTCACCAGGACTTTCGAAGGCAGATACGCAGTATTTT. It translates to CASSPGLSKADTQYF. The J gene is TRBJ2-3, the V gene TRBV18; TRBD2 is a possible D gene (5 bases). The V end lost 2 bases, the J end lost 4 bases, and 13 bases lay between the germline ends. CDR3 size: 15 residues. The germline V gene encodes CDR1 KGHSH and CDR2 LQKENI.

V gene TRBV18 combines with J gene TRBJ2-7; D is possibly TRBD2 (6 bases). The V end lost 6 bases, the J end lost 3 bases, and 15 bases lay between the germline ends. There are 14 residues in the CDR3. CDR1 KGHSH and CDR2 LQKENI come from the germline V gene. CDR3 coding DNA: TGTGCCAGCTCCCACCACGCGGGGAACTACGAGCAGTACTTC. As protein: CASSHHAGNYEQYF.

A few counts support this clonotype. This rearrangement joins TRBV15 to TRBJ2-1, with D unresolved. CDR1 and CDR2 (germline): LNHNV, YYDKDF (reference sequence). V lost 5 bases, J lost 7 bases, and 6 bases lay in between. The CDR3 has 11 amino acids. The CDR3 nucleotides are TGTGCCACCAGCGGGGTAAATGAGCAGTTCTTC. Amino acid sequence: CATSGVNEQFF.

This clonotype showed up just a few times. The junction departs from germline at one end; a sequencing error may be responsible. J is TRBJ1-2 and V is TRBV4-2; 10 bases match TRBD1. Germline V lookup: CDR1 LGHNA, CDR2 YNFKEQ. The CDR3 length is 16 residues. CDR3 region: CATSRDRGRSNYGYTF. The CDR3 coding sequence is TGTGCCACCAGCCGGGACAGGGGACGGTCTAACTATGGCTACACCTTC.

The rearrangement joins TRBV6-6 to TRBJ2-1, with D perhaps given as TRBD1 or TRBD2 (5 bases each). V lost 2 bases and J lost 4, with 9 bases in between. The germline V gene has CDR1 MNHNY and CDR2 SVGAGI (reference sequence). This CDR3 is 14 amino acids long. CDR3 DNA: TGTGCCAGCAGTTACCGGGACCTATACAATGAGCAGTTCTTC. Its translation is CASSYRDLYNEQFF.

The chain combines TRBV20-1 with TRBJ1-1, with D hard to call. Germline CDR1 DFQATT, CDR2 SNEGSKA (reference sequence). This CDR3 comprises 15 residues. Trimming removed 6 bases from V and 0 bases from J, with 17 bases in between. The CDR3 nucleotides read TGCAGTGCCGGGCCTACACGTCCCATGAACACTGAAGCTTTCTTT. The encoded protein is CSAGPTRPMNTEAFF.

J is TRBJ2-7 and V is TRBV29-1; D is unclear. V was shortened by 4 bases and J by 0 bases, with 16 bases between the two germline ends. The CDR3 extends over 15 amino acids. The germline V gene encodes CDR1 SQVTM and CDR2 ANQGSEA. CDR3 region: CSVAWRGSRSYEQYF. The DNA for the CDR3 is TGCAGCGTTGCCTGGCGAGGCAGCCGCTCCTACGAGCAGTACTTC.

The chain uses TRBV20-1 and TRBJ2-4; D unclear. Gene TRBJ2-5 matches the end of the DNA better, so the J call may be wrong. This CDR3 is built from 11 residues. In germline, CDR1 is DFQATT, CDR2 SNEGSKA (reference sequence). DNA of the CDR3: TGCAGTGCTGCTCTTAGCGAGACCCAGTACTTC. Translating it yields CSAALSETQYF.

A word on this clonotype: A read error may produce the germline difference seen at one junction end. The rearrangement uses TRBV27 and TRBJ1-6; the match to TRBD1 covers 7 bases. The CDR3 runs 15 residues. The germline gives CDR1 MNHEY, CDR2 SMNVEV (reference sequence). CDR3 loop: CTSSFSWDSNSPLHF. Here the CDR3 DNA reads TGTACCAGCAGTTTCTCTTGGGACAGTAATTCACCCCTCCACTTT.

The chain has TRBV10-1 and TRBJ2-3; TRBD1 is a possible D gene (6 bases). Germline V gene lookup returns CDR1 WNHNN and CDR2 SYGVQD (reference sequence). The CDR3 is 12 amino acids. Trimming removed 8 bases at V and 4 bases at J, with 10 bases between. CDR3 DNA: TGCGCCAGCGGGGACATCGCAGATACGCAGTATTTT. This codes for CASGDIADTQYF.

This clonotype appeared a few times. For the CDR3, the DNA is TGCAGCGTCGCTAGCGGGGGTTGGGGTACGCAGTATTTT. Encoded protein: CSVASGGWGTQYF. The chain is built from TRBV29-1 and TRBJ2-3; TRBD2 matches 10 bases. Trimming removed 6 bases from V and 8 bases from J; junction bases left unmatched: 8. The CDR3 runs 13 residues. Germline V CDR1 and CDR2: SQVTM, ANQGSEA.

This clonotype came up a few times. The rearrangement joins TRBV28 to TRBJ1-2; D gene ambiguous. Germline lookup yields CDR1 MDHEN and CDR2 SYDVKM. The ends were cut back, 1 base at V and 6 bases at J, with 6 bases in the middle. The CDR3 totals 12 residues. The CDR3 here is CASSLYTNGYTF. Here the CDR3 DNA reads TGTGCCAGCAGTTTATATACGAATGGCTACACCTTC.

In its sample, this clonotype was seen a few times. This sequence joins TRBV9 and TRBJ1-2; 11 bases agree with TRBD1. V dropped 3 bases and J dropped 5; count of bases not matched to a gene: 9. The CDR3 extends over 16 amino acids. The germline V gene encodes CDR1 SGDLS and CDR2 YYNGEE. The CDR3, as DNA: TGTGCCAGCAGCGCTAGGACAGGGGGCGTTGATTATGGCTACACCTTC. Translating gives CASSARTGGVDYGYTF.

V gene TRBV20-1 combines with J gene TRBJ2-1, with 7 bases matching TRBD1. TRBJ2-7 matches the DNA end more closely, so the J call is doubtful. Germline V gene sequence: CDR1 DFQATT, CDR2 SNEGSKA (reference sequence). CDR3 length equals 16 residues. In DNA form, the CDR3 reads TGCAGTGCTAGAGATCCCCATGGACAGGATTACAATGAGCAGTACTTC. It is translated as CSARDPHGQDYNEQYF.

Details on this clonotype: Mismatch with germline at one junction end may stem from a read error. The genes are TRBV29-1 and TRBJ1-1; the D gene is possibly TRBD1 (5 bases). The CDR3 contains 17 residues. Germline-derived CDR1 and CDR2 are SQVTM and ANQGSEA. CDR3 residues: CSAERWQGVGRNTEAFF. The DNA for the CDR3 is TGCAGCGCTGAACGGTGGCAGGGTGTAGGAAGGAACACTGAAGCTTTCTTT. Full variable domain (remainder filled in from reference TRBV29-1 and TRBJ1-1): SAVISQKPSRDICQRGTSLTIQCQVDSQVTMMFWYRQQPGQSLTLIATANQGSEATYESGFVIDKFPISRPNLTFSTLTVSNMSPEDSSIYLCSAERWQGVGRNTEAFFGQGTRLTVV.

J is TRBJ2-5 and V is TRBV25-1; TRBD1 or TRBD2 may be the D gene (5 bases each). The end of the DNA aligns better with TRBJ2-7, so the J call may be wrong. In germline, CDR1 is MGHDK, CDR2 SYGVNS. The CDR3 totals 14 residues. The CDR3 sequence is CASSEVGTGREQYF. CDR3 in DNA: TGTGCCAGCAGTGAAGTTGGCACGGGACGCGAGCAGTACTTC.

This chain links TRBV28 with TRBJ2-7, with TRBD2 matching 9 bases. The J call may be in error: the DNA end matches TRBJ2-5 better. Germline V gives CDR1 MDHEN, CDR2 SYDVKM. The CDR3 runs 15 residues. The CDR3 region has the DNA TGTGCCAGCAGTTTACCGACAGCGGGGGGCGAGACCCAGTACTTC. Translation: CASSLPTAGGETQYF.